Sequencing of this T cell receptor beta chain was carried out in a study of response to subunit inactivated influenza vaccine. The study, taken as a whole, reports: The study's authors posited that every seasonal influenza vaccination enlists few new T cells.

This clonotype came up once. Its cognate antigen is unknown. Looked up from germline, CDR1 is KGHSH and CDR2 is LQKENI. The CDR3 loop spans 14 amino acids. Trimming removed 3 bases from V and 3 bases from J, with 12 bases in between. MiXCR, applied by TCRdb to the RT-PCR reads, yields one record per CDR3 protein. The sample carries roughly 700,000 distinct CDR3 sequences, roughly 13% recorded once. The rearrangement joins TRBV18 to TRBJ2-7; possible D gene TRBD1, 6 bases. The source material was PBMCs from blood, sampled roughly 2 weeks before vaccination. The receptor was isolated from a man between 50 and 59 years old who received an inactivated influenza vaccine. DNA for the CDR3: TGTGCCAGCTCACCGGACAGAGCTAACTACGAGCAGTACTTC. This gives the protein CASSPDRANYEQYF.